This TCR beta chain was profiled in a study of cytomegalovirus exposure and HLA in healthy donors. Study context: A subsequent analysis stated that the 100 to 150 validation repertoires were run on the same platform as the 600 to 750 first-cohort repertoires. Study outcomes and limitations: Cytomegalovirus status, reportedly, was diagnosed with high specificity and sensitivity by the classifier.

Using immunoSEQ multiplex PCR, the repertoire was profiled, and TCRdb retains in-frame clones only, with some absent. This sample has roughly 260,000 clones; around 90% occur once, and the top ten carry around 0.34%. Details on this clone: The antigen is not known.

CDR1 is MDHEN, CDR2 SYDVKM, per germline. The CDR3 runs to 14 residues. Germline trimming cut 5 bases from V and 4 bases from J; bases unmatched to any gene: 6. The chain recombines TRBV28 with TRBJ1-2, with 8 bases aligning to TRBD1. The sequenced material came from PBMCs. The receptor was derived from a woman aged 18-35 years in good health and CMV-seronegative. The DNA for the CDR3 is TGTGCCAGCAGTAGGGGACAGGCGAGCTATGGCTACACCTTC. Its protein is CASSRGQASYGYTF.